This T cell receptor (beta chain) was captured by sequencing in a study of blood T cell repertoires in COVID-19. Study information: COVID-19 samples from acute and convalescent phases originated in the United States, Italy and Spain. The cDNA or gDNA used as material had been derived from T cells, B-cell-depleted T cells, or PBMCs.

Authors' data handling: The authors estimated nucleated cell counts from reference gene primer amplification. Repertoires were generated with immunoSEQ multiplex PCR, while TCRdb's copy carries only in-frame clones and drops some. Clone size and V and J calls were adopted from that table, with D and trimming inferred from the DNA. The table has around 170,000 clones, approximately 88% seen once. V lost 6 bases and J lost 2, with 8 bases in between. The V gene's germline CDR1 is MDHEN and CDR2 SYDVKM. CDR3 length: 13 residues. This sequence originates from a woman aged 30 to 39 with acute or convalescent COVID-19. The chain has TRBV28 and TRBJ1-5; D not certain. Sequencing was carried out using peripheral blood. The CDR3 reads CASRRGGNQPQHF. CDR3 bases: TGTGCCAGCAGACGGGGTGGCAATCAGCCCCAGCATTTT.